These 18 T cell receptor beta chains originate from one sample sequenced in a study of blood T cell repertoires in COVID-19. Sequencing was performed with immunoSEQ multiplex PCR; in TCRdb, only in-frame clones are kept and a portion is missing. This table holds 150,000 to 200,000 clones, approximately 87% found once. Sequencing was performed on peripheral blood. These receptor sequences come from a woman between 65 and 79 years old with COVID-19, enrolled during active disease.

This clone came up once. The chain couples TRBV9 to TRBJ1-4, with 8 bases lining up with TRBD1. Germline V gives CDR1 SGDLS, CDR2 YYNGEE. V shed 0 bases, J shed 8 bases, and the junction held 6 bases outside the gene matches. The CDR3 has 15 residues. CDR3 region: CASSVGGQVTEKLFF. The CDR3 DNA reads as TGTGCCAGCAGCGTAGGGGGACAGGTAACCGAAAAACTGTTTTTT.

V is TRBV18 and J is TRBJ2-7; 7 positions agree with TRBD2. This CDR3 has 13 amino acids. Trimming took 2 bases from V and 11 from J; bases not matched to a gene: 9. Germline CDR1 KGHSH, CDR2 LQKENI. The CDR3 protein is CASSPGTTGDKYF. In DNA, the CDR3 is TGTGCCAGCTCACCAGGGACTACCGGGGATAAGTACTTC.

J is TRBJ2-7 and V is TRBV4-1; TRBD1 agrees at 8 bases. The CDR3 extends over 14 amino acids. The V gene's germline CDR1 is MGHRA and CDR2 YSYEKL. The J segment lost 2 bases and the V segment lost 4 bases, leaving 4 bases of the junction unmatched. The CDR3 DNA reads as TGCGCCAGCAGCCGAGGACAGGGTACCTACGAGCAGTACTTC. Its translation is CASSRGQGTYEQYF.

This chain's CDR3 is CAVPVRELFF. CDR3 DNA sequence: TGTGCCGTCCCTGTAAGGGAGCTGTTTTTT. The rearrangement uses TRBV19 and TRBJ2-2; no firm D call. Germline assignment: CDR1 LNHDA and CDR2 SQIVND (reference sequence). The CDR3 extends over 10 amino acids. Trimming shortened V by 11 bases and J by 9 bases, and 10 bases separated the two germline ends. The complete variable domain, with remaining parts taken from reference TRBV19 and TRBJ2-2, reads DGGITQSPKYLFRKEGQNVTLSCEQNLNHDAMYWYRQDPGQGLRLIYYSQIVNDFQKGDIAEGYSVSREKKESFPLTVTSAQKNPTAFYLCAVPVRELFFGEGSRLTVL.

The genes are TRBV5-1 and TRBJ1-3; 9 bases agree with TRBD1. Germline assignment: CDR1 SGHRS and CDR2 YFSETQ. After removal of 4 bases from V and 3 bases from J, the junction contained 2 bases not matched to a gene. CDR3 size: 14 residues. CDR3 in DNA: TGCGCCAGCAGCCCGGGACAGGGTGGAAACACCATATATTTT. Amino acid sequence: CASSPGQGGNTIYF.

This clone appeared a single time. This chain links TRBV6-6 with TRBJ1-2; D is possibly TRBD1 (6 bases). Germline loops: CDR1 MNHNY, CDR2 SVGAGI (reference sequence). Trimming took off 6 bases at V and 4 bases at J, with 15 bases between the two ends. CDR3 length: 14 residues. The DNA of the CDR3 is TGTGCCAGCAGCCACAGGGAAGGGGGCTATGGCTACACCTTC. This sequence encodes CASSHREGGYGYTF.

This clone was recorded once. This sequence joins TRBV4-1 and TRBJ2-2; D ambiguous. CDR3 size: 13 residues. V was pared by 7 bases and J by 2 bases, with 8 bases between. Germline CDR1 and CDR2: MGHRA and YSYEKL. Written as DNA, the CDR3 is TGCGCCAGCACGTCAGTAAACACCGGGGAGCTGTTTTTT. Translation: CASTSVNTGELFF.

CDR3 in amino acids: CASSLDIDGYTF. CDR3 nucleotide sequence: TGTGCCAGCAGTTTGGACATCGATGGCTACACCTTC. The gene calls are TRBV7-9 and TRBJ1-2; a possible D gene is TRBD1 (5 bases). Deletions cut 6 bases from V and 6 bases from J, with 11 bases between. The CDR3 consists of 12 residues. The V gene's germline CDR1 is SEHNR and CDR2 FQNEAQ (reference sequence).

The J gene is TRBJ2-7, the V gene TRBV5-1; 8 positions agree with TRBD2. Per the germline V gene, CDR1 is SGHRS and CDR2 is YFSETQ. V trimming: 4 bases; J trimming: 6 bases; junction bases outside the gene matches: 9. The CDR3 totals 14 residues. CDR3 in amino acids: CASSQGGGQREQYF. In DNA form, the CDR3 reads TGCGCCAGCAGCCAGGGCGGGGGGCAGCGCGAGCAGTACTTC.

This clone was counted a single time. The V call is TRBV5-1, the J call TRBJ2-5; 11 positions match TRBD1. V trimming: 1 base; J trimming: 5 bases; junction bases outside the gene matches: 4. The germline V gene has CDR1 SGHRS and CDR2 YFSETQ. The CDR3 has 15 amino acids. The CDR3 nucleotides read TGCGCCAGCAGCTTGAGGACAGGGGGCTCGGAGACCCAGTACTTC. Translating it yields CASSLRTGGSETQYF.

The chain's CDR3 is CAWSAGQGFYEQYF. The CDR3 DNA is TGTGCCTGGAGTGCGGGACAGGGGTTCTACGAGCAGTACTTC. The chain has TRBV30 and TRBJ2-7, with TRBD1 identical over 10 bases. This CDR3 has 14 residues. Germline assignment: CDR1 GTSNPN and CDR2 SVGIG (reference sequence). V lost 1 base to trimming and J lost 3 bases; unmatched junction nucleotides: 3.

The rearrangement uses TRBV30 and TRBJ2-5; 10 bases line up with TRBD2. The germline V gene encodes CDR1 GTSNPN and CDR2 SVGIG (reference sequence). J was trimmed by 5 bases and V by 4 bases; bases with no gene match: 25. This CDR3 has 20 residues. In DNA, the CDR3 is TGTGCCTGGAAGGCGGGAGTACTCTCGATAAGCGGGAGGGTACTGGAGACCCAGTACTTC. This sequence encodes CAWKAGVLSISGRVLETQYF.

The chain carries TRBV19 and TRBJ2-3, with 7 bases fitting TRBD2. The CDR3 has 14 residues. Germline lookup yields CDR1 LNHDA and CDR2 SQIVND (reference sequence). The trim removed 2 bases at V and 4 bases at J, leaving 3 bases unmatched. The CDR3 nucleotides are TGTGCCAGTAGTATAAACGGGAGGCCAGATACGCAGTATTTT. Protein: CASSINGRPDTQYF.

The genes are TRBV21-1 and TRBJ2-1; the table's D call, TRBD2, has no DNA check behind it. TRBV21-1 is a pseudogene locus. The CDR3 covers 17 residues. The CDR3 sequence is CASSKLPASGSYNEQFF. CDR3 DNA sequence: TGTGCCAGCAGCAAACTCCCAGCTAGCGGATCCTACAATGAGCAGTTCTTC.

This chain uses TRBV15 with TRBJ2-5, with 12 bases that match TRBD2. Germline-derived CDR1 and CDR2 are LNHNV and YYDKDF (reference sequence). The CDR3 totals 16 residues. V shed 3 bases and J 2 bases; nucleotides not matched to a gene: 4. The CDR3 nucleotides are TGTGCCACCAGCAGTCAAGGACTAGCGGGGCAAGAGACCCAGTACTTC. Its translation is CATSSQGLAGQETQYF.

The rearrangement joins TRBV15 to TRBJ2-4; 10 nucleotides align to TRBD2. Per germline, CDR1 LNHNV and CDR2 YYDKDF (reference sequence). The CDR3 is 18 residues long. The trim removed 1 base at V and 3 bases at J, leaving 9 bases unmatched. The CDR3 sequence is CATSRGLAGELGKNIQYF. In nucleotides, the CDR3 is TGTGCCACCAGCAGAGGGCTAGCGGGAGAGTTAGGCAAAAACATTCAGTACTTC.

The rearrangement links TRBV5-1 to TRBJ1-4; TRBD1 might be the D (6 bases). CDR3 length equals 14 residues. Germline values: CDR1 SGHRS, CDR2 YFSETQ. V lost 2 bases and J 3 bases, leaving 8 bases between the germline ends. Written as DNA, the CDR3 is TGCGCCAGCAGCTTTGCAGGGGCTAATGAAAAACTGTTTTTT. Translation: CASSFAGANEKLFF. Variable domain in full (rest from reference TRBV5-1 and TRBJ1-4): KAGVTQTPRYLIKTRGQQVTLSCSPISGHRSVSWYQQTPGQGLQFLFEYFSETQRNKGNFPGRFSGRQFSNSRSEMNVSTLELGDSALYLCASSFAGANEKLFFGSGTQLSVL.

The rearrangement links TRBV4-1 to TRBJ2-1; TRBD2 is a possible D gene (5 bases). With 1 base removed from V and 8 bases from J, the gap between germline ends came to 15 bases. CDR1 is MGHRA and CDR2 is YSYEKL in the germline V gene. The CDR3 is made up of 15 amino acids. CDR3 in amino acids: CASSQVVGDVDEQFF. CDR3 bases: TGCGCCAGCAGCCAAGTGGTGGGAGATGTCGATGAGCAGTTCTTC.